The rows below give T cell receptor beta chains drawn from one sample of a study of shared clonotypes between healthy human individuals. Produced via immunoSEQ multiplex PCR; TCRdb's table is partial and in-frame only. The sample includes under 1,100,000 clones, 75% to 85% of them seen just once. Sequencing input: memory CD4+ T cells from PBMCs. The receptor source for this set is a man younger than 35 in good health. Some clones in this sample may be carry-over from other donors' samples. The CDR3 runs from the conserved cysteine through the conserved F or W. Each record gives: V gene, clone size, J gene, D gene, CDR3 DNA, CDR3 protein. A D gene is named only where the DNA matches it firmly. Rows give clone size only sometimes, using once, few, many, or a class for an expanded clone.

>TRBV27|.|TRBJ2-1|.
TGTGCCAGCAGCCGCCTCCGGGCTCCCAGCGGGGAGCAGTTCTTC
CASSRLRAPSGEQFF
>TRBV28|.|TRBJ2-1|TRBD1
TGTGCCAGCAGTTTCCACGGGACAGCCTACCCGGATGAGCAGTTCTTC
CASSFHGTAYPDEQFF
>TRBV6-5|.|TRBJ1-1|.
TGTGCCAGCAGTTACTCGTGGCCGGCAGGGAGAACTGAAGCTTTCTTT
CASSYSWPAGRTEAFF
>TRBV27|.|TRBJ2-7|.
TGTGCCAGCAGTTTGGGCAGGGGGGACTACGAGCAGTACTTC
CASSLGRGDYEQYF
>TRBV28|once|TRBJ2-1|.
TGTGCCAGCAGTTTTGTTGCTGAGTTCAATGAGCAGTTCTTC
CASSFVAEFNEQFF
>TRBV2|.|TRBJ2-3|TRBD2
TGTGCCTTCCACACCCTTAGCGGGAGATCCACAGATACGCAGTATTTT
CAFHTLSGRSTDTQYF
>TRBV7-2|once|TRBJ2-7|.
TGTGCCAGCAGCTCAATCCCGGGACCGAAGTACGAGCAGTACTTC
CASSSIPGPKYEQYF
>TRBV15|.|TRBJ1-1|.
TGTGCCACCAGCAGACCCTGGGCGGGGGGCCTGAGGACTGAAGCTTTCTTT
CATSRPWAGGLRTEAFF
>TRBV2|few|TRBJ2-3|.
TGTGCCAGCAGTCTAGAGACGGTCTTAGATACGCAGTATTTT
CASSLETVLDTQYF
>TRBV27|.|TRBJ1-1|.
TGTGCCAGCAGACCCTTCCAAGTGAACACTGAAGCTTTCTTT
CASRPFQVNTEAFF
>TRBV19|.|TRBJ2-7|.
TGTGCCAGTAGTATCGAGATATCCTACGAGCAGTACTTC
CASSIEISYEQYF
>TRBV5-4|.|TRBJ2-7|TRBD2
TGTGCCAGCGGTCCTAGCGGATCCTACGAGCAGTACTTC
CASGPSGSYEQYF
>TRBV15|.|TRBJ2-1|.
TGTGCCACCAGCAGACCTATATCCAGGGCGAATGAGCAGTTCTTC
CATSRPISRANEQFF
>TRBV5-1|.|TRBJ2-3|.
TGCGCCAGCAGCTTTGACTTTACAGATACGCAGTATTTT
CASSFDFTDTQYF
>TRBV20-1|.|TRBJ2-5|.
TGCAGTGAGGGGACTCAAGAGACCCAGTACTTC
CSEGTQETQYF
>TRBV11-1|.|TRBJ2-3|.
TGTGCCAGCAGCTTTTCCCCCTTGGGCGATACGCAGTATTTT
CASSFSPLGDTQYF
>TRBV6-5|.|TRBJ2-7|TRBD1
TGTGCCAGCAGTTCCTTCCGGGACAGGGGGCATGGCGAGCAGTACTTC
CASSSFRDRGHGEQYF
>TRBV9|.|TRBJ2-2|TRBD2
TGTGCCAGCAGCGCCGGGGGGATGACCGGGGAGCTGTTTTTT
CASSAGGMTGELFF
>TRBV6-1|.|TRBJ1-2|TRBD1
TGTGCCAGCAGTGTCACAAACAGGGGCGTCTATGGCTACACCTTC
CASSVTNRGVYGYTF
>TRBV2|once|TRBJ1-5|.
TGTGCCAGCAGTGAAGGGCACAGGGACCAGCCCCAGCATTTT
CASSEGHRDQPQHF
>TRBV7-2|.|TRBJ1-2|.
TGTGCCAGCAGCCCGGCAGCCGGGTATGGCTACACCTTC
CASSPAAGYGYTF
>TRBV5-1|.|TRBJ2-3|.
TGCGCCAGCAGCTTCCAGACCCCCCGGGGCACAGATACGCAGTATTTT
CASSFQTPRGTDTQYF
>TRBV2|once|TRBJ2-7|.
TGTGCCAGCAGCCCAAGAACAGGGATCTACGAGCAGTACTTC
CASSPRTGIYEQYF
>TRBV4-2|.|TRBJ2-1|.
TGTGCCAGCAGCCCCCCAGACTATCGCCTGGGGGAGCAGTTCTTC
CASSPPDYRLGEQFF
>TRBV6-1|.|TRBJ1-5|.
TGTGCCAGCAGTGAAATCTACACGGCCGGACACCTTAGCAATCAGCCCCAGCATTTT
CASSEIYTAGHLSNQPQHF
>TRBV18|.|TRBJ2-5|.
TGTGCCAGCTCACCACCAGAGCAAGAGACCCAGTACTTC
CASSPPEQETQYF
>TRBV5-8|.|TRBJ2-3|TRBD2
TGTGCCAGCAGCTTGGGATTGAGCGGGACGACAGATACGCAGTATTTT
CASSLGLSGTTDTQYF
>TRBV7-2|.|TRBJ2-3|.
TGTGCCAGCAGCTTAGTTAGAAGGGGCACAGATACGCAGTATTTT
CASSLVRRGTDTQYF
>TRBV5-3|few|TRBJ2-3|.
TGTGCCAGAAGCGAGCCGGACCGACCCACAGATACGCAGTATTTT
CARSEPDRPTDTQYF
>TRBV7-9|few|TRBJ2-2|TRBD2
TGTGCCAGCAGCTCCGGACTAGCGGGAGTAACCGGGGAGCTGTTTTTT
CASSSGLAGVTGELFF
>TRBV5-6|.|TRBJ2-5|.
TGTGCCAGCAGCTTGGAAACCGGGGGCCAAGAGACCCAGTACTTC
CASSLETGGQETQYF
>TRBV9|.|TRBJ2-1|TRBD2
TGTGCCAGCAGCGTAGCTAGCGGGAAGGTCAATGAGCAGTTCTTC
CASSVASGKVNEQFF
>TRBV6-6|.|TRBJ2-7|TRBD2
TGTGCCACCCGGACTAGCGGTTCCTACGAGCAGTACTTC
CATRTSGSYEQYF
>TRBV30|few|TRBJ1-1|.
TGTGCCTGGAGTGTAGGGGCAGGGACGACTGAAGCTTTCTTT
CAWSVGAGTTEAFF
>TRBV27|.|TRBJ2-7|.
TGTGCCAGCGGGCTACGCGAGCAGTACTTC
CASGLREQYF
>TRBV5-1|once|TRBJ1-1|.
TGCGCCAGCAGCTACGGGAGCACTGAAGCTTTCTTT
CASSYGSTEAFF
>TRBV7-8|.|TRBJ2-1|TRBD2
TGTGCCAGCAGCTTACAATACAGGGGTAGAGTAGCGGGAGGGAGGTATAATGAGCAGTTCTTC
CASSLQYRGRVAGGRYNEQFF
>TRBV18|.|TRBJ2-1|TRBD2
TGTGCCAGCTCCCTAGCGGGAGGGCCCAATGAGCAGTTCTTC
CASSLAGGPNEQFF
>TRBV5-1|.|TRBJ2-6|.
TGCGCCAGCAGCGGAAACGACCGGAGACTTAGCTCTGGGGCCAACGTCCTGACTTTC
CASSGNDRRLSSGANVLTF
>TRBV11-2|.|TRBJ2-7|TRBD2
TGTGCCAGCAGAGCAATCCCCCGCCCCGGGACTACATACAGGGAGCAGTACTTC
CASRAIPRPGTTYREQYF
>TRBV28|.|TRBJ2-2|.
TGTGCCAGCCTTAATCCGGGGCGGGACACCGGGGAGCTGTTTTTT
CASLNPGRDTGELFF
>TRBV5-5|.|TRBJ2-3|.
TGTGCCAGCAGCTTGGTTTTAAGGTGGGGCACAGATACGCAGTATTTT
CASSLVLRWGTDTQYF